This note documents a single T cell receptor beta chain sequence. Its antigen specificity is not known. Base qualities are not at hand, and no much larger clone is one base apart. In the prospective study, participants were roughly 18 to 95 years old, resided in about two dozen geographic areas of the United States, and were enrolled through a virtual design. Cohort assignment in the prospective study relied on participant-reported clinical history from a screening survey and a study questionnaire. For ImmuneRACE Cohort 3, a participant was defined as recovered based on two consecutive negative NP/OP PCR tests, clearance by a healthcare professional, or resolution of symptoms. In the prospective study, whole blood, serum and a nasopharyngeal or oropharyngeal swab were collected from each participant by mobile phlebotomists. Participants in the prospective study had the option to provide additional blood draws and questionnaires over a 2-month period. Prospective study blood samples were shipped either frozen or at room temperature before DNA extraction.

The immunoSEQ Assay, a bias-controlled multiplex PCR, was used to amplify TCRbeta CDR3 regions from genomic DNA. Per the authors' processing: The number of nucleated cells in each sample was estimated by amplification of reference gene primers within the assay. To quantify the absolute abundance of each unique TCRbeta CDR3 rearrangement, sequence reads were collapsed and filtered. For each sample, productive Simpson clonality was calculated by taking the square root of Simpson's diversity index across productive rearrangements. Imported from immuneACCESS, the table was reduced by TCRdb to in-frame sequences with V and J called. These copies leave out some clones; in studies compared against another copy, an unresolved V gene accounts for under half, and the cause of the remainder is not known. V and J calls and clone size are copied from that table; D and trimming were computed from the DNA. The sample data list 360,000 or so clones, and roughly four fifths of these were observed just once. The ten largest clones add up to about 4.8% of the sample.

The data originate from a study of blood T cell repertoires in COVID-19 (dated by TCRdb to 2018 to 2021). Concerning the study at large: Samples from collaborators originated in the United States, Italy and Spain and spanned both the acute and convalescent phases of COVID-19. The prospective study material was composed of cDNA or gDNA derived from T cells, B-cell-depleted T cells, or PBMCs. The dataset comprised deeply sampled blood TCRbeta repertoires from subjects exposed to, actively infected with, or recovered from COVID-19. The repertoires were made available in a free public database intended to serve as a resource for research on the immune response to SARS-CoV-2. The samples were drawn from two sources: the first 160 participants of the ongoing ImmuneRACE study, and about 1,300 subjects contributed by 6 global collaborators. Nearly every sample came with metadata listing a de-identified subject ID, COVID-19 status, age in years and sex. Where available, HLA class I and class II types were taken from metadata supplied by the sample provider and were not determined by assay-based typing.

The CDR3 covers 15 residues, taking in both the cysteine and the phenylalanine. Here the CDR3 DNA is all that survives: 45 bases in frame from base 1. For CDR1 and CDR2, the germline V gene lists SGHTA and FQGNSA. V was cut back by 5 bases and J by 0 bases, leaving a gap of 13 bases between them. General study outcomes and caveats: The quantity of clinical and demographic metadata differed by source and by participant and was supplied without curation.

Sequenced sample: PBMCs or T cells enriched from blood (not recorded which). The sequence was collected from a woman in her forties or fifties who had recovered from COVID-19. The chain couples TRBV7-2 to TRBJ1-1; the best D guess is TRBD1, with 5 bases matching. The bases read TGTGCCAGCAGCCTCGGGCCAGGGATGAACACTGAAGCTTTCTTT. This codes for CASSLGPGMNTEAFF.